These 20 T cell receptor beta chains were all obtained from the same sample, sequenced in a study of T cells in Graves' hyperthyroidism and ophthalmopathy. Amplification of TCR beta CDR3 regions used RNA as the template. An initial round of RT-PCR targeting the TCR CDR3 relied on the HTBI primer set. From the multiplex PCR reads, TCRdb called clonotypes with MiXCR, one entry per CDR3 protein. The profile shows fewer than 900,000 distinct CDR3 sequences, around a sixth of them singletons. What was sequenced was blood. Source of these receptors: a woman aged 45 to 65 with Graves' hyperthyroidism that later progressed to Graves' ophthalmopathy.

This rearrangement joins TRBV20-1 to TRBJ1-6; a possible D gene is TRBD1 (6 bases). The CDR3 is 13 residues long. Trimming took off 7 bases at V and 7 bases at J, with 14 bases between the two ends. Germline V gene sequence: CDR1 DFQATT, CDR2 SNEGSKA (reference sequence). Here the CDR3 reads CSVGGGGNSPLHF. Here the CDR3 DNA reads TGCAGTGTGGGGGGGGGCGGGAATTCACCCCTCCACTTT.

Many counts were recorded for this clonotype. V usage is TRBV27 and J usage is TRBJ2-1; the D is unclear. Germline CDR1 and CDR2: MNHEY and SMNVEV (reference sequence). This CDR3 spans 13 amino acids. Trimming stripped 6 bases from V and 5 bases from J, with 11 bases between. Written as DNA, the CDR3 is TGTGCCAGCAGCTCTCTTGGAGACAATGAGCAGTTCTTC. Translated: CASSSLGDNEQFF.

This clonotype was seen ten or more times. This chain joins TRBV6-1 and TRBJ2-3; a weak D match, TRBD1 (5 bases). The germline gives CDR1 MNHNS, CDR2 SASEGT. Trimming pared 6 bases from V and 1 base from J, leaving 5 bases between. This CDR3 has 12 residues. The CDR3, as DNA: TGTGCCAGCAGGACAGGCACAGATACGCAGTATTTT. Its translation is CASRTGTDTQYF.

The table lists this clonotype with many counts. The CDR3 DNA sequence: TGTGCCAGCTCACCACGGTCACAACAAGAGACCCAGTACTTC. As protein: CASSPRSQQETQYF. J is TRBJ2-5 and V is TRBV18; D gene ambiguous. Trimming removed 1 base from V and 2 bases from J, with 8 bases in between. This CDR3 has 14 amino acids. Germline CDR1 and CDR2: KGHSH and LQKENI.

The J gene is TRBJ2-1, the V gene TRBV7-6, with D possibly TRBD1 on 6 matching bases. This CDR3 region has 15 residues. Germline CDR1 SGHVS, CDR2 FNYEAQ. Trimming took off 1 base at V and 9 bases at J, with 16 bases between the two ends. The CDR3 region is CASSLEQGGLGEQFF. DNA of the CDR3: TGTGCCAGCAGCTTAGAACAGGGTGGTCTTGGTGAGCAGTTCTTC.

This clonotype was observed a few times. This chain links TRBV20-1 with TRBJ1-1; 9 bases align to TRBD1. CDR1 DFQATT and CDR2 SNEGSKA come from the germline V gene (reference sequence). This CDR3 has 13 amino acids. V lost 6 bases to trimming and J lost 3 bases; unmatched junction nucleotides: 5. CDR3 coding DNA: TGCAGTGCGGGGACAGGGCTTGACACTGAAGCTTTCTTT. It translates to CSAGTGLDTEAFF.

This clonotype has a handful of counts. The rearrangement links TRBV27 to TRBJ1-2; possible D gene TRBD1, 6 bases. The CDR3 runs 15 residues. V lost 2 bases to trimming and J lost 8 bases, with 18 bases between them. Germline CDR1 is MNHEY and CDR2 is SMNVEV (reference sequence). The CDR3 here is CASSLQGGIGGGYTF. In DNA, the CDR3 is TGTGCCAGCAGTTTACAGGGTGGTATAGGGGGGGGCTACACCTTC.

This clonotype showed up just a few times. The chain couples TRBV2 to TRBJ1-2; D ambiguous. Trimming stripped 3 bases from V and 5 bases from J, with 10 bases between. This CDR3 spans 13 amino acids. The germline V gene has CDR1 SNHLY and CDR2 FYNNEI. The CDR3 bases are TGTGCCAGCAGTGAGCAATTACTTTATGGCTACACCTTC. This codes for CASSEQLLYGYTF.

The chain couples TRBV19 to TRBJ2-6; D not certain. The germline gives CDR1 LNHDA, CDR2 SQIVND (reference sequence). The CDR3 has 15 residues. Trimming took 3 bases from V and 1 from J, leaving 7 bases between them. The CDR3 region is CASSIPVSGANVLTF. CDR3 in DNA: TGTGCCAGTAGTATCCCGGTATCTGGGGCCAACGTCCTGACTTTC.

This clonotype was found a few times. The chain uses TRBV14 and TRBJ2-5; perhaps TRBD2 as D (5 bases). The CDR3 covers 13 residues. CDR1 SGHDN and CDR2 FVKESK come from the germline V gene. V was cut by 5 bases and J by 4 bases, with 11 bases left in between. This CDR3 is CASSSGKRETQYF. The CDR3 coding sequence is TGTGCCAGCAGCTCCGGGAAGAGAGAGACCCAGTACTTC. Variable domain in full (rest from reference TRBV14 and TRBJ2-5): EAGVTQFPSHSVIEKGQTVTLRCDPISGHDNLYWYRRVMGKEIKFLLHFVKESKQDESGMPNNRFLAERTGGTYSTLKVQPAELEDSGVYFCASSSGKRETQYFGPGTRLLVL.

The chain combines TRBV5-1 with TRBJ2-1; TRBD2 aligns across 12 bases. The V and J ends lost 0 bases and 6 bases, in that order; junction bases with no gene match: 4. This CDR3 has 16 residues. CDR1 and CDR2 (germline): SGHRS, YFSETQ. CDR3 nucleotide sequence: TGCGCCAGCAGCTTGGCTACTAGCGGGGGGACCAATGAGCAGTTCTTC. Translating it yields CASSLATSGGTNEQFF.

This clonotype was counted between two and nine times. CDR3 sequence: CASSLSGRTGREVTEAFF. The CDR3 region has the DNA TGCGCCAGCAGCTTGTCCGGGCGGACAGGGCGGGAGGTGACTGAAGCTTTCTTT. V usage is TRBV5-1 and J usage is TRBJ1-1; 8 bases fit TRBD1. There are 18 residues in the CDR3. The germline CDR1 and CDR2 sequences are SGHRS and YFSETQ. V gave up 1 base and J gave up 5 bases; unmatched junction bases: 16. Based on the CDR3 plus reference TRBV5-1 and TRBJ1-1, the full variable domain is KAGVTQTPRYLIKTRGQQVTLSCSPISGHRSVSWYQQTPGQGLQFLFEYFSETQRNKGNFPGRFSGRQFSNSRSEMNVSTLELGDSALYLCASSLSGRTGREVTEAFFGQGTRLTVV.

The J gene is TRBJ1-2, the V gene TRBV30; tentatively, D is TRBD1 (6 bases). V shed 2 bases and J shed 3 bases, with 16 bases lying between them. The germline CDR1 and CDR2 sequences are GTSNPN and SVGIG (reference sequence). There are 15 residues in the CDR3. Written as DNA, the CDR3 is TGTGCCTGGAGTAGGGGGTCAGCCCCTTACTATGGCTACACCTTC. It encodes CAWSRGSAPYYGYTF.

This clonotype has only one observation. This rearrangement joins TRBV29-1 to TRBJ1-5; D unclear. CDR3 size: 13 residues. Trimming took 4 bases from V and 4 from J, leaving 11 bases between them. The V gene's germline CDR1 is SQVTM and CDR2 ANQGSEA. CDR3 sequence reads: CSVGEVGNQPQHF. The CDR3 coding sequence is TGCAGCGTTGGGGAGGTCGGGAATCAGCCCCAGCATTTT.

This clonotype was observed many times. The rearrangement joins TRBV6-1 to TRBJ1-5; D is possibly TRBD1 (5 bases). Germline V gene lookup returns CDR1 MNHNS and CDR2 SASEGT. Trimming removed 3 bases at V and 1 base at J, with 7 bases between. The CDR3 consists of 14 residues. The CDR3 DNA reads TGTGCCAGCAGTGACAGGGACAGCAATCAGCCCCAGCATTTT. Protein: CASSDRDSNQPQHF.

This clonotype has more than one count but fewer than ten. The rearrangement links TRBV6-1 to TRBJ1-4; TRBD1 matches 7 bases. Germline V CDR1 and CDR2: MNHNS, SASEGT. The CDR3 is 14 amino acids. With V trimmed by 7 bases and J by 7 bases, 9 bases remained unmatched. CDR3 sequence: CASKIGGGGEKLFF. The CDR3 DNA is TGTGCCAGCAAGATAGGGGGCGGCGGTGAAAAACTGTTTTTT.

This clonotype came up many times. The chain is built from TRBV30 and TRBJ1-1, with D uncertain. V lost 0 bases and J 5 bases, leaving 4 bases between the germline ends. Germline loops: CDR1 GTSNPN, CDR2 SVGIG (reference sequence). CDR3 length equals 11 residues. The chain's CDR3 is CAWSVGTEAFF. The CDR3 DNA reads TGTGCCTGGAGTGTTGGGACTGAAGCTTTCTTT.

This clonotype was seen just once. The chain couples TRBV19 to TRBJ2-7; the D call may be TRBD1 or TRBD2 (5 bases each). Deletions cut 6 bases from V and 2 bases from J, with 14 bases between. CDR1 is LNHDA and CDR2 is SQIVND in the germline V gene (reference sequence). The CDR3 is 14 residues long. CDR3 in amino acids: CASSQDKEAYEQYF. Written as DNA, the CDR3 is TGTGCCAGTAGCCAGGACAAGGAGGCCTACGAGCAGTACTTC.

The chain has TRBV10-3 and TRBJ2-2, with 14 bases fitting TRBD2. The CDR3 runs to 18 residues. Per germline, CDR1 ENHRY and CDR2 SYGVKD. Germline trimming cut 3 bases from V and 3 bases from J; bases unmatched to any gene: 6. The CDR3 nucleotides are TGTGCCATCAGTGATCTGACTAGCGGGGGGGCCGACACCGGGGAGCTGTTTTTT. It encodes CAISDLTSGGADTGELFF.

The table lists this clonotype with many counts. The chain recombines TRBV12-5 with TRBJ2-1; D uncertain. CDR1 LGHNT and CDR2 FRNRAP come from the germline V gene. V was shortened by 8 bases and J by 1 base, with 12 bases between the two germline ends. CDR3 size: 14 residues. This chain's CDR3 is CASLAVDSYNEQFF. The CDR3 DNA reads TGTGCTAGTCTGGCAGTCGATTCCTACAATGAGCAGTTCTTC.